These 21 T cell receptor beta chains were all obtained from the same sample, sequenced in a study of cytomegalovirus exposure and HLA in healthy donors. The protocol was immunoSEQ multiplex PCR, while the TCRdb copy is restricted to in-frame clones and leaves out a portion. The table includes 190,000 or so clones, roughly 84% detected once. The specimen was PBMCs. The receptors were gathered from a woman between 18 and 29 years old in good health and CMV-seropositive.

In regard to this clone: One end of the junction fails to match germline, which may point to a read error. The chain recombines TRBV11-2 with TRBJ2-1; D gene ambiguous. The CDR3 consists of 13 residues. Germline CDR1 is SGHAT and CDR2 is FQNNGV. This CDR3 is CASSFGSFNEQFF. CDR3 in DNA: TGTGCCAGCAGCTTCGGGTCCTTCAATGAGCAGTTCTTC.

The chain recombines TRBV14 with TRBJ2-7, with 14 bases fitting TRBD2. CDR1 is SGHDN, CDR2 FVKESK, per germline. V was clipped by 3 bases and J by 7 bases; unmatched bases: 8. The CDR3 has 16 residues. The CDR3, as DNA: TGTGCCAGCAGCCACCGGACTAGCGGGGGGCCGGGGGAGCAGTACTTC. It specifies CASSHRTSGGPGEQYF.

This chain links TRBV7-2 with TRBJ2-1; TRBD2 aligns across 12 bases. CDR1 and CDR2 from the germline V gene are SGHTA and FQGNSA. The CDR3 totals 16 residues. The V and J ends lost 1 base and 15 bases, in that order; junction bases with no gene match: 13. The CDR3, as DNA: TGTGCCAGCAGCTTAGGGTCGGTGACTAGCGGGGGAGGAGCGTTCTTC. Its protein is CASSLGSVTSGGGAFF.

The CDR3 loop is CASSMSGPITYGYTF. The CDR3 DNA is TGTGCCAGTAGTATGTCTGGGCCTATCACATATGGCTACACCTTC. V is TRBV19 and J is TRBJ1-2, with D unclear. Trimming left V 3 bases short and J 5 bases short, with 16 bases between. CDR1 and CDR2 (germline): LNHDA, SQIVND (reference sequence). CDR3 length: 15 residues. Together with reference TRBV19 and TRBJ1-2, the CDR3 gives the full variable domain: DGGITQSPKYLFRKEGQNVTLSCEQNLNHDAMYWYRQDPGQGLRLIYYSQIVNDFQKGDIAEGYSVSREKKESFPLTVTSAQKNPTAFYLCASSMSGPITYGYTFGSGTRLTVV.

The chain is built from TRBV29-1 and TRBJ1-2; unclear D gene. From germline, CDR1 is SQVTM and CDR2 ANQGSEA. This CDR3 region has 13 residues. V lost 7 bases, J lost 8 bases, and 20 bases lay in between. The CDR3 DNA sequence: TGCAGCGCGGCGAGTTTAGTAACGGGAGGCTACACCTTC. This encodes CSAASLVTGGYTF.

The CDR3 loop reads CASRGGQGGTEAFF. In nucleotides, the CDR3 is TGTGCCAGCAGGGGGGGTCAGGGAGGAACTGAAGCTTTCTTT. V is TRBV7-2 and J is TRBJ1-1; a weak D match, TRBD1 (5 bases). This CDR3 is 14 amino acids long. Germline lookup yields CDR1 SGHTA and CDR2 FQGNSA. Trimming left V 6 bases short and J 5 bases short, with 16 bases between. Looking up the rest from reference TRBV7-2 and TRBJ1-1 gives the full variable domain: GAGVSQSPSNKVTEKGKDVELRCDPISGHTALYWYRQSLGQGLEFLIYFQGNSAPDKSGLPSDRFSAERTGGSVSTLTIQRTQQEDSAVYLCASRGGQGGTEAFFGQGTRLTVV.

The chain is built from TRBV29-1 and TRBJ2-2; 14 bases fit TRBD2. Unmatched junction bases numbered 4, after V lost 7 bases and J lost 6 bases. This CDR3 is built from 14 residues. Looked up from germline, CDR1 is SQVTM and CDR2 is ANQGSEA. The DNA of the CDR3 is TGCAGCGGGGGGACTAGCGGGGGCCCCGGGGAGCTGTTTTTT. Protein sequence: CSGGTSGGPGELFF.

The chain has TRBV5-1 and TRBJ2-5; 15 nucleotides line up with TRBD2. Germline CDR1 and CDR2: SGHRS and YFSETQ. Trimming removed 3 bases from V and 5 bases from J; junction bases left unmatched: 17. The CDR3 is 20 residues long. The CDR3 here is CASSSSPRTSGGVHGETQYF. In nucleotides, the CDR3 is TGCGCCAGCAGCTCCTCACCTCGGACTAGCGGGGGGGTACATGGGGAGACCCAGTACTTC.

The chain joins TRBV5-4 to TRBJ2-1, with 8 positions matching TRBD2. Germline V gene sequence: CDR1 SGHNT, CDR2 YYREEE (reference sequence). This CDR3 comprises 15 residues. V was clipped by 4 bases and J by 7 bases; unmatched bases: 10. CDR3 sequence (DNA): TGTGCCAGCAGCCGGGGTACGGGGGGGAGTAATGAGCAGTTCTTC. Its protein product is CASSRGTGGSNEQFF.

The rearrangement uses TRBV2 and TRBJ2-7; 8 bases are a match to TRBD2. With V trimmed by 7 bases and J by 7 bases, 6 bases remained unmatched. In germline, CDR1 is SNHLY, CDR2 FYNNEI. The CDR3 covers 12 residues. In DNA form, the CDR3 reads TGTGCCAGCAAGGGGACTAGTCTTGAGCAGTACTTC. This translates into CASKGTSLEQYF.

There are a few counts of this clone. This rearrangement joins TRBV5-1 to TRBJ1-6; no reliable D call. CDR1 and CDR2 (germline): SGHRS, YFSETQ. V was cut by 7 bases and J by 9 bases, with 11 bases left in between. The CDR3 runs to 12 residues. The CDR3 region has the DNA TGCGCCAGCTCCGGGGAGGGTTCACCCCTCCACTTT. This encodes CASSGEGSPLHF. The variable domain in full, with the rest retrieved from reference TRBV5-1 and TRBJ1-6, is KAGVTQTPRYLIKTRGQQVTLSCSPISGHRSVSWYQQTPGQGLQFLFEYFSETQRNKGNFPGRFSGRQFSNSRSEMNVSTLELGDSALYLCASSGEGSPLHFGNGTRLTVT.

CDR3 in DNA: TGTGCCAGCAGCTTAGTAGCGGGGGGCCCTAACAATGAGCAGTTCTTC. Translating it yields CASSLVAGGPNNEQFF. This chain uses TRBV7-3 with TRBJ2-1; 10 nucleotides line up with TRBD2. The CDR3 covers 16 residues. Germline V gives CDR1 SGHTA, CDR2 FQGTGA. Trimming took 2 bases from V and 5 from J; bases not matched to a gene: 6.

The chain carries TRBV5-4 and TRBJ2-7; 8 nucleotides agree with TRBD2. After removal of 0 bases from V and 3 bases from J, the junction contained 5 bases not matched to a gene. The germline gives CDR1 SGHNT, CDR2 YYREEE (reference sequence). The CDR3 is made up of 15 amino acids. The DNA of the CDR3 is TGTGCCAGCAGCTTGGTGGGTAGCGGGGACTACGAGCAGTACTTC. Amino acid sequence: CASSLVGSGDYEQYF.

The V and J genes are TRBV7-2 and TRBJ1-2, with D hard to call. CDR3 length: 13 amino acids. CDR1 is SGHTA, CDR2 FQGNSA, per germline. Trimming removed 3 bases at V and 11 bases at J, with 16 bases between. The DNA for the CDR3 is TGTGCCAGCAGCTTCGGGGTGAGGAGGGAATACACCTTC. This gives the protein CASSFGVRREYTF.

The V call is TRBV2, the J call TRBJ1-3, with D uncertain. CDR3 length equals 16 residues. Trimming left V 1 base short and J 0 bases short, with 10 bases between. CDR1 is SNHLY and CDR2 is FYNNEI in the germline V gene. The CDR3 loop is CASSEGGAVSGNTIYF. The CDR3 DNA follows: TGTGCCAGCAGTGAAGGAGGAGCAGTCTCTGGAAACACCATATATTTT.

This clone was observed many times. The chain couples TRBV5-8 to TRBJ2-5; D call uncertain. Trimming removed 5 bases at V and 2 bases at J, with 10 bases between. The CDR3 is made up of 13 amino acids. The germline gives CDR1 SGHTS, CDR2 YDEGEE. CDR3 DNA: TGTGCCAGCAGTCGGGTCAGACAAGAGACCCAGTACTTC. It codes for CASSRVRQETQYF.

This chain joins TRBV5-1 and TRBJ2-1; tentatively, D is TRBD2 (6 bases). Germline V gives CDR1 SGHRS, CDR2 YFSETQ. Between the trimmed V and J ends, which lost 1 base and 8 bases, there was a span of 13 bases. CDR3 length: 14 residues. CDR3 amino acids: CASSLTAGLDEQFF. Here the CDR3 DNA reads TGCGCCAGCAGCTTGACGGCGGGGCTCGATGAGCAGTTCTTC.

This chain uses TRBV7-9 with TRBJ2-5; possible D gene TRBD1, 6 bases. This CDR3 contains 14 residues. CDR1 SEHNR and CDR2 FQNEAQ come from the germline V gene (reference sequence). Between the trimmed V and J ends, which lost 5 bases and 4 bases, there was a span of 14 bases. CDR3 DNA: TGTGCCAGCAGCCCCCGGACAGTAATAGAGACCCAGTACTTC. Translating it yields CASSPRTVIETQYF.

CDR3 residues: CASSLEDSGYGSYEQYF. The CDR3 DNA sequence: TGTGCCAGCAGCTTGGAAGATAGCGGGTATGGGAGCTACGAGCAGTACTTC. The chain links TRBV5-8 to TRBJ2-7; 7 bases map to TRBD2. This CDR3 is built from 17 residues. Per the germline V gene, CDR1 is SGHTS and CDR2 is YDEGEE. J lost 3 bases, V lost 0 bases, and 12 bases had no gene match.

The chain uses TRBV2 and TRBJ1-2; possibly TRBD1 for D (6 bases). The CDR3 length is 14 residues. Trimming stripped 9 bases from V and 2 bases from J, with 16 bases between. Germline V gene data show CDR1 as SNHLY and CDR2 as FYNNEI. CDR3 sequence (DNA): TGTGCCAGTATTATTTTAACAGGGAACTATGGCTACACCTTC. Translated: CASIILTGNYGYTF.

The chain recombines TRBV6-1 with TRBJ2-7; 9 bases line up with TRBD2. Per the germline V gene, CDR1 is MNHNS and CDR2 is SASEGT. Trimming cost V 6 bases and J 0 bases; bases outside gene matches: 3. The CDR3 is 14 amino acids. The CDR3 loop reads CASSLAGDSYEQYF. CDR3 in DNA: TGTGCCAGCAGCTTAGCGGGGGACTCCTACGAGCAGTACTTC.